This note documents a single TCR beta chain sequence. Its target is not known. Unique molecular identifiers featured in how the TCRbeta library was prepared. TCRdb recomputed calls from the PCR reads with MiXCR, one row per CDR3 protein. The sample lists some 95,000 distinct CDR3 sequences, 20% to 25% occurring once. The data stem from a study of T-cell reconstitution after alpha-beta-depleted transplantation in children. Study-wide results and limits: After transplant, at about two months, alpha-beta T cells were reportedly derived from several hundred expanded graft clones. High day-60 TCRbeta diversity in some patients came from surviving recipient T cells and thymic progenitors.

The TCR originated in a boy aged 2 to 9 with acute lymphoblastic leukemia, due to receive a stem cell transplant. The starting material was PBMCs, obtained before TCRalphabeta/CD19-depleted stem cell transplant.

The CDR3 nucleotides read TGTGCCAGCAGCTTGCCCCAACTTTCGCGGCAGTTCTTC. Translation: CASSLPQLSRQFF. The V gene is TRBV7-2, the J gene TRBJ2-1, with D uncertain. Trimming pared 3 bases from V and 12 bases from J, leaving 15 bases between. The germline V gene has CDR1 SGHTA and CDR2 FQGNSA. The CDR3 covers 13 residues. The full variable domain, with the rest looked up from reference TRBV7-2 and TRBJ2-1, is GAGVSQSPSNKVTEKGKDVELRCDPISGHTALYWYRQSLGQGLEFLIYFQGNSAPDKSGLPSDRFSAERTGGSVSTLTIQRTQQEDSAVYLCASSLPQLSRQFFGPGTRLTVL.